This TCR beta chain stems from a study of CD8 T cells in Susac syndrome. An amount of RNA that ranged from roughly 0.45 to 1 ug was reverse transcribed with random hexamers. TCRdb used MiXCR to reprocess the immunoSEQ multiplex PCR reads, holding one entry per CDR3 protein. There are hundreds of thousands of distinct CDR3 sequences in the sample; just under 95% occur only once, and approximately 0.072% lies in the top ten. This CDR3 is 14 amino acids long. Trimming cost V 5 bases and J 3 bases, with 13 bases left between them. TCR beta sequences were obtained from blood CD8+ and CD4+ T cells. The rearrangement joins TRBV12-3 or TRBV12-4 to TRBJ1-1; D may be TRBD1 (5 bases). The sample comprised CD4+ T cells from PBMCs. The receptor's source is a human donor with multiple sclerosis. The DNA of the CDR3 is TGTGCCAGCAGTCCGGGACGGGCCCACACTGAAGCTTTCTTT. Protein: CASSPGRAHTEAFF.